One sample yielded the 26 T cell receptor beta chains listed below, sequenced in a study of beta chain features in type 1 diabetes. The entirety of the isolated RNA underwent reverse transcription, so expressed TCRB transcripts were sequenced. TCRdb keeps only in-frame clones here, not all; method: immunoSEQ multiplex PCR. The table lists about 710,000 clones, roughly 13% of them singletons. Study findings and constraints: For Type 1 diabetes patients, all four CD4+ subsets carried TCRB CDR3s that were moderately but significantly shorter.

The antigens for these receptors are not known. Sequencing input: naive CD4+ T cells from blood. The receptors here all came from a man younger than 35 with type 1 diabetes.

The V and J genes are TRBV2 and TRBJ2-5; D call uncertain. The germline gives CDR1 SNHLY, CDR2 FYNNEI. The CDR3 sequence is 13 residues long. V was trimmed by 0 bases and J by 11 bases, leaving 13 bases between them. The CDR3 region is CASSEALQGSQYF. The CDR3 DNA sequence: TGTGCCAGCAGTGAAGCGCTTCAAGGGTCTCAGTACTTC.

The CDR3 nucleotides read TGCGCCAGCAGCCCCGGGTCGTTAGCCAAAAACATTCAGTACTTC. Encoded protein: CASSPGSLAKNIQYF. The chain combines TRBV5-1 with TRBJ2-4; D is ambiguous. The germline V and J ends were trimmed by 4 bases and 0 bases, with 11 bases remaining between them. Germline CDR1 is SGHRS and CDR2 is YFSETQ. This CDR3 spans 15 amino acids.

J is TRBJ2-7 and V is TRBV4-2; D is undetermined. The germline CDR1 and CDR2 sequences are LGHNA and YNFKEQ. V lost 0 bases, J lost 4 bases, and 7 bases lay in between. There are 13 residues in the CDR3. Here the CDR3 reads CASSQDLPYEQYF. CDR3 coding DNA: TGTGCCAGCAGCCAAGACCTACCATACGAGCAGTACTTC.

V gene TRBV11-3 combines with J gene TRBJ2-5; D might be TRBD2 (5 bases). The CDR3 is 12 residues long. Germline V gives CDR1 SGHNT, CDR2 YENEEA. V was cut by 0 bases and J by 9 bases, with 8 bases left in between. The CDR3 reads CASSLEGGAQYF. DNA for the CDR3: TGTGCCAGCAGCTTAGAAGGAGGCGCCCAGTACTTC.

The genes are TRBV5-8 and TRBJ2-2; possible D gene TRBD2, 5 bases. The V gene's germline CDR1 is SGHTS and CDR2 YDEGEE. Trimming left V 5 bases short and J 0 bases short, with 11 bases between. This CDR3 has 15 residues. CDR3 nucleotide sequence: TGTGCCAGCAGGAATACCGGGACGAACACCGGGGAGCTGTTTTTT. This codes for CASRNTGTNTGELFF.

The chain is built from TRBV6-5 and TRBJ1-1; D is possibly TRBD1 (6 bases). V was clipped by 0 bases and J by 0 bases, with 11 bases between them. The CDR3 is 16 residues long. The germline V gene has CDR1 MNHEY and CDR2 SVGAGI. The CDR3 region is CASSYSRGHLNTEAFF. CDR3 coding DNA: TGTGCCAGCAGTTACTCCCGGGGACACCTGAACACTGAAGCTTTCTTT.

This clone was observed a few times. The CDR3 nucleotides read TGTGCCAGCAGCTTAAAGGGATCACAGGGCTACGAGCAGTACTTC. This encodes CASSLKGSQGYEQYF. The gene calls are TRBV7-2 and TRBJ2-7; D may be TRBD1 (6 bases). The CDR3 extends over 15 amino acids. Germline loops: CDR1 SGHTA, CDR2 FQGNSA. V lost 2 bases, J lost 3 bases, and 14 bases lay in between.

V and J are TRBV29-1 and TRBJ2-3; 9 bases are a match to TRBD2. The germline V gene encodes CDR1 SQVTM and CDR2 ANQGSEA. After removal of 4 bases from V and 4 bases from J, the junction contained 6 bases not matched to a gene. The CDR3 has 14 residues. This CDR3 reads CSVVGLAGPDTQYF. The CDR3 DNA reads TGCAGCGTTGTCGGCCTAGCGGGGCCAGATACGCAGTATTTT.

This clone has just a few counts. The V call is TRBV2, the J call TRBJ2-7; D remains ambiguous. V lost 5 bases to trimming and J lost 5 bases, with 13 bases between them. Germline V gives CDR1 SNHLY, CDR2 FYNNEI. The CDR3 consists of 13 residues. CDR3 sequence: CASSPTPDHEQYF. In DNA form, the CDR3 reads TGTGCCAGCAGTCCCACCCCCGACCACGAGCAGTACTTC. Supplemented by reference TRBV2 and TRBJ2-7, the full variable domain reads EPEVTQTPSHQVTQMGQEVILRCVPISNHLYFYWYRQILGQKVEFLVSFYNNEISEKSEIFDDQFSVERPDGSNFTLKIRSTKLEDSAMYFCASSPTPDHEQYFGPGTRLTVT.

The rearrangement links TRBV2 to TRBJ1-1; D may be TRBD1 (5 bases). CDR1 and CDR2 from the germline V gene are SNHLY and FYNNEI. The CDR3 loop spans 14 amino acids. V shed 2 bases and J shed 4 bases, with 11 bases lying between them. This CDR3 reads CASSEQSGFTEAFF. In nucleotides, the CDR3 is TGTGCCAGCAGTGAACAATCAGGGTTCACTGAAGCTTTCTTT.

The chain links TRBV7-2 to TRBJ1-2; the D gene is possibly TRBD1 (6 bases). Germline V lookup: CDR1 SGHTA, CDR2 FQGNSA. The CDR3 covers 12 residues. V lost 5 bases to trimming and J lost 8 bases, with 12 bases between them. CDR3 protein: CASSPTGHGYTF. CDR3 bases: TGTGCCAGCAGCCCTACAGGGCACGGCTACACCTTC.

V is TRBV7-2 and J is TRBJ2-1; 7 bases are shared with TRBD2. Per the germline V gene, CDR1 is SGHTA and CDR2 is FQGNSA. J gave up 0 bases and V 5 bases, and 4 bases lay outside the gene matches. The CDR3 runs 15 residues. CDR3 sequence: CASSRDYTSYNEQFF. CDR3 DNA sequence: TGTGCCAGCAGCCGGGACTACACCTCCTACAATGAGCAGTTCTTC. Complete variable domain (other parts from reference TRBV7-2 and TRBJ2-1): GAGVSQSPSNKVTEKGKDVELRCDPISGHTALYWYRQSLGQGLEFLIYFQGNSAPDKSGLPSDRFSAERTGGSVSTLTIQRTQQEDSAVYLCASSRDYTSYNEQFFGPGTRLTVL.

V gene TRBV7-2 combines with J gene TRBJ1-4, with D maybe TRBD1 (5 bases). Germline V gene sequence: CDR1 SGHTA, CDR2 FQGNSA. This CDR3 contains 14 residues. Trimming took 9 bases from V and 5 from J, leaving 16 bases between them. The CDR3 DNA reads TGTGCCAGTTCCTTGGGAGGGGCGAATGAAAAACTGTTTTTT. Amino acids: CASSLGGANEKLFF.

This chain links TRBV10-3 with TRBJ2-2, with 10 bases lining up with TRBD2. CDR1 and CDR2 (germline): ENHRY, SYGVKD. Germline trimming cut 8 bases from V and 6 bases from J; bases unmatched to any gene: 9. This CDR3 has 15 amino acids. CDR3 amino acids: CAIRTSGPRAGELFF. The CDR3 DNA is TGTGCCATCCGGACTAGCGGCCCACGGGCCGGGGAGCTGTTTTTT.

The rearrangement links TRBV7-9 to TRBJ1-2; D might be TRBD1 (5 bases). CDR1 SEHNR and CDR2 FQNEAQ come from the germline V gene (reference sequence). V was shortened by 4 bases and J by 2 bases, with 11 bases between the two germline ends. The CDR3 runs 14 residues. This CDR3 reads CASSYGTANYGYTF. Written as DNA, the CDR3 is TGTGCCAGCAGCTACGGGACCGCGAACTATGGCTACACCTTC.

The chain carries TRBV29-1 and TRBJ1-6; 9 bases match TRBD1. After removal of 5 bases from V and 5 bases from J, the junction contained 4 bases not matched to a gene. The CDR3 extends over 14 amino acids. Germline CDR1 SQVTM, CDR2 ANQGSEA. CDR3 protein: CSVKGQGDNSPLHF. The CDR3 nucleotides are TGCAGCGTTAAGGGACAGGGAGATAATTCACCCCTCCACTTT.

DNA for the CDR3: TGTGCCAGCAGCGTTGGGACGTCTAGCACAGATACGCAGTATTTT. Protein: CASSVGTSSTDTQYF. The rearrangement joins TRBV7-8 to TRBJ2-3; TRBD1 or TRBD2 may be the D gene (5 bases each). The V gene's germline CDR1 is SGHVS and CDR2 FQNEAQ. The length of the CDR3 is 15 residues. V was pared by 5 bases and J by 0 bases, with 12 bases between.

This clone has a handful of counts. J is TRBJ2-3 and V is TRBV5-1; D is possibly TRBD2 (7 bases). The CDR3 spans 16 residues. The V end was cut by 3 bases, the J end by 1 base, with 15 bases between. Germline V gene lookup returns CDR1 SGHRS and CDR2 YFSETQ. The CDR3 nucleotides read TGCGCCAGCAGCTCCACCCGGGGGGCAGGCACAGATACGCAGTATTTT. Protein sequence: CASSSTRGAGTDTQYF.

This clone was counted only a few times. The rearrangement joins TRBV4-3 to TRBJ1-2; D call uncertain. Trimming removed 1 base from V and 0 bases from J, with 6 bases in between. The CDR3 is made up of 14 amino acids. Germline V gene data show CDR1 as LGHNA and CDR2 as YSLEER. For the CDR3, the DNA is TGCGCCAGCAGCCAAGGGACGGCTAACTATGGCTACACCTTC. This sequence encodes CASSQGTANYGYTF.

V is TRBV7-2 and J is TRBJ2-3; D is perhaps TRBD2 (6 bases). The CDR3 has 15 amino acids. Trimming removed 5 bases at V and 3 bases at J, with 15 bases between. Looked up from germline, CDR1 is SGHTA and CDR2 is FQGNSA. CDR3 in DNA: TGTGCCAGCAGCCTGTTTGGCGGGGCAACAGATACGCAGTATTTT. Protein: CASSLFGGATDTQYF.

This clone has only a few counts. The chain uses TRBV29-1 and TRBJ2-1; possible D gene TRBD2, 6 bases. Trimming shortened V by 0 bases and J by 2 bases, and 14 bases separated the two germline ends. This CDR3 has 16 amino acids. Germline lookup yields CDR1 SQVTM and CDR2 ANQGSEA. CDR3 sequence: CSVEDRRTKAYNEQFF. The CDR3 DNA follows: TGCAGCGTTGAAGATCGCAGGACTAAAGCCTACAATGAGCAGTTCTTC.

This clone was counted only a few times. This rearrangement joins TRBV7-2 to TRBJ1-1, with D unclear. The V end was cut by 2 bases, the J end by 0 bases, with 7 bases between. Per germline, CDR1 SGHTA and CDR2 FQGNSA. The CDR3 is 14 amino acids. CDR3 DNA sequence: TGTGCCAGCAGCTTAAGTAGGATGAACACTGAAGCTTTCTTT. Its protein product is CASSLSRMNTEAFF.

The CDR3 loop is CASSQVGLTPDTQYF. DNA of the CDR3: TGCGCCAGCAGCCAAGTCGGCCTAACCCCAGATACGCAGTATTTT. The chain is built from TRBV4-1 and TRBJ2-3; D is undetermined. The CDR3 totals 15 residues. Trimming pared 1 base from V and 4 bases from J, leaving 12 bases between. The germline CDR1 and CDR2 sequences are MGHRA and YSYEKL.

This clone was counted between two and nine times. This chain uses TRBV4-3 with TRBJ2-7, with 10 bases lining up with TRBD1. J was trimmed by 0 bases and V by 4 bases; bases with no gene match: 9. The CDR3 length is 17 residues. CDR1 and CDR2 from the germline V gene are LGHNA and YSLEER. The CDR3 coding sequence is TGCGCCAGCAGCCGTGCTGTGACAGGGGGCCTCTCCTACGAGCAGTACTTC. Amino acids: CASSRAVTGGLSYEQYF.

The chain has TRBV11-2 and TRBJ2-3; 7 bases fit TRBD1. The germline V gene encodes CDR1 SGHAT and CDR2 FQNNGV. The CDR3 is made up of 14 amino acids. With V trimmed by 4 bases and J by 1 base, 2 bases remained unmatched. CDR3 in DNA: TGTGCCAGCAGCTCCACAGGGGGCACAGATACGCAGTATTTT. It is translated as CASSSTGGTDTQYF.

The CDR3 reads CATSRDQYQETQYF. CDR3 nucleotides: TGTGCCACCAGCAGAGACCAATACCAAGAGACCCAGTACTTC. The chain joins TRBV15 to TRBJ2-5; D is uncertain. The V gene's germline CDR1 is LNHNV and CDR2 YYDKDF (reference sequence). Trimming left V 0 bases short and J 0 bases short, with 5 bases between. The CDR3 covers 14 residues.